A selection of T cell receptor gamma chains follows, all from one sample in a study of Vδ1+ human thymocytes. TCRdb reprocessed the multiplex PCR reads using CATT. Of tens of thousands of gamma-chain clones in the sample, just over 20% were seen once. The sequenced material came from Vdelta1+ gamma-delta thymocytes from the thymus. The receptors here all came from a girl less than two years old who had congenital heart surgery. Both conserved end residues are part of each CDR3. Each record gives: V gene, J gene, clone size, CDR3 DNA, CDR3 protein. Size is omitted from some rows. Given values are once, few, many or a class for expanded clones.

TRGV8	TRGJ1/TRGJ2	NA	TGTGCCACCTGGGCATTTAGTTATAAGAAACTCTTT	CATWAFSYKKLF
TRGV2	TRGJ1/TRGJ2	few	TGTGCCACCTGGGACGGGCGGAGTAAGAAACTCTTT	CATWDGRSKKLF
TRGV2	TRGJP2	NA	TGTGCCACCTGGGACGGGCCGCCAGGGGATTGGATCAAGACGTTT	CATWDGPPGDWIKTF
TRGV3	TRGJ1/TRGJ2	few	TGTGCCACCTGGGACAGGCTATCCCATTATAAGAAACTCTTT	CATWDRLSHYKKLF
TRGV4	TRGJ1/TRGJ2	NA	TGTGCCACCTGGGATGGGCCTGGTGCGTATAAGAAACTCTTT	CATWDGPGAYKKLF
TRGV2	TRGJP2	NA	TGTGCCACCTGGGACACGTCCCGGAAATATAGTAGTGATTGGATCAAGACGTTT	CATWDTSRKYSSDWIKTF
TRGV8	TRGJ1/TRGJ2	few	TGTGCCACCTGGGATTTCCGACCTTATTATAAGAAACTCTTT	CATWDFRPYYKKLF
TRGV9	TRGJ1/TRGJ2	few	TGTGCCTTGTGGGAGGTGCAGTCTCCTAAGGAACTCTTT	CALWEVQSPKELF
TRGV9	TRGJ1/TRGJ2	few	TGTGCCTTGTGGGATGACTTTTATTATAAGAAACTCTTT	CALWDDFYYKKLF
TRGV2	TRGJ1/TRGJ2	NA	TGTGCCACCTGGGATGGAGGTCGGAAACTCTTT	CATWDGGRKLF
TRGV4	TRGJ1/TRGJ2	few	TGTGCCACCTGGGATTCCGTTTATTACAAGAAACTCTTT	CATWDSVYYKKLF
TRGV3	TRGJ1/TRGJ2	NA	TGTGCCACCTGGGCAAATAAGAAACTCTTT	CATWANKKLF
TRGV2	TRGJ1/TRGJ2	NA	TGTGCCACCTGGGACGGGCTCGCTCAATATTATAAGAAACTCTTT	CATWDGLAQYYKKLF
TRGV8	TRGJ1/TRGJ2	few	TGTGCCACCTGGGATATAAATGGGATTACTAAGAAACTCTTT	CATWDINGITKKLF
TRGV8	TRGJ1/TRGJ2	few	TGTGCCACCTGGGTCCGAAGATCCCATAAGAAACTCTTT	CATWVRRSHKKLF
TRGV3	TRGJ1/TRGJ2	few	TGTGCCACCTGGGACAGTGGGGTTGGGAAACTCTTT	CATWDSGVGKLF
TRGV2	TRGJP1	NA	TGTGCCACCTGGGACGGGCCGAGGGTCCTTTGGTTCAAGATATTT	CATWDGPRVLWFKIF
TRGV8	TRGJP2	NA	TGTGCCACCTGGGATAGTCGGCCGGGGCGGGATAGTAGTGATTGGATCAAGACGTTT	CATWDSRPGRDSSDWIKTF
TRGV9	TRGJ1/TRGJ2	few	TGTGCCGTGGGGACTTTGAGGAAACTCTTT	CAVGTLRKLF
TRGV9	TRGJ1/TRGJ2	NA	TGTGCCTTGTGCTTCGACTCCCGGAATTATTATAAGAAACTCTTT	CALCFDSRNYYKKLF
TRGV3	TRGJ1/TRGJ2	NA	TGTGCCACCTGGTTAGCCCTGTCCTATAAGAAACTCTTT	CATWLALSYKKLF
TRGV2	TRGJP2	NA	TGTGCCACCTGGGACGGGTCCAGTAGTGATTGGATCAAGACGTTT	CATWDGSSSDWIKTF
TRGV3	TRGJ1/TRGJ2	NA	TGTGCCACCTGGGACAGAGGGCGGACCAGTGGAAAACTCTTT	CATWDRGRTSGKLF